This is a list of T cell receptor beta chains from one sample in a study of T cells in Graves' hyperthyroidism and ophthalmopathy. Each CDR3 protein gets one entry after TCRdb re-called the multiplex PCR reads with MiXCR. Of some 490,000 distinct CDR3 sequences listed, approximately 22% are singletons. The sequencing input was blood. The receptors here all came from a woman aged 70-85 years with Graves' ophthalmopathy. Both conserved end residues are part of each CDR3. A D gene is named only where the DNA matches it firmly. Clone size is not always given. Where it is, it says once, few, many or a class for expanded clones.

TRBV6-1	TRBJ2-2	TRBD2	many	CASRSGLAGGRGGELFF	TGTGCCAGCAGATCAGGTCTAGCGGGAGGCAGAGGCGGGGAGCTGTTTTTT
TRBV10-3	TRBJ2-5	.	.	CAISESRGGETQYF	TGTGCCATCAGTGAGAGTAGGGGGGGAGAGACCCAGTACTTC
TRBV12-3/TRBV12-4	TRBJ2-5	.	.	CASSLAPGQTLRYF	TGTGCCAGCAGTTTAGCACCAGGACAGACCCTGAGATACTTC
TRBV6-6	TRBJ1-5	TRBD1	few	CASSYSTGGQQPQHF	TGTGCCAGCAGTTACTCGACAGGGGGTCAACAGCCCCAGCATTTT
TRBV20-1	TRBJ2-7	TRBD2	.	CSARRLAGSYEQYF	TGCAGTGCTAGGAGACTAGCGGGTTCCTACGAGCAGTACTTC
TRBV18	TRBJ2-1	.	.	CASSPYRDLLEDEQFF	TGTGCCAGCTCACCCTACCGAGACCTCCTGGAGGATGAGCAGTTCTTC
TRBV28	TRBJ1-2	TRBD1	.	CASRPQDRAELYTF	TGTGCCAGCAGACCACAGGACAGGGCGGAACTCTACACCTTC
TRBV14	TRBJ2-5	.	.	CASSQSVGGPETQYF	TGTGCCAGCAGCCAGTCCGTAGGGGGTCCAGAGACCCAGTACTTC
TRBV30	TRBJ2-5	.	few	CAWSGVGRSLQETQYF	TGTGCCTGGAGTGGTGTAGGTCGATCCCTCCAAGAGACCCAGTACTTC
TRBV7-9	TRBJ1-1	.	few	CASSLSGHKEAFF	TGTGCCAGCAGCTTATCAGGACACAAAGAAGCTTTCTTT
TRBV7-9	TRBJ1-2	.	few	CASTPTSSRGYTF	TGTGCCAGCACACCGACCTCATCCCGGGGCTACACCTTC
TRBV20-1	TRBJ2-5	TRBD1	few	CSARGRGLQETQYF	TGCAGTGCTAGGGGCAGGGGGCTCCAAGAGACCCAGTACTTC
TRBV2	TRBJ2-7	TRBD2	many	CASSSSGTHEQYF	TGTGCCAGCTCATCCAGCGGGACCCACGAGCAGTACTTC
TRBV12-3/TRBV12-4	TRBJ1-2	.	many	CASSFRERLGDYGYTF	TGTGCCAGCAGTTTCAGAGAGAGGTTGGGGGACTATGGCTACACCTTC
TRBV9	TRBJ1-4	.	few	CASSIQGFGNEKLFF	TGTGCCAGCAGCATCCAGGGGTTCGGGAATGAAAAACTGTTTTTT
TRBV12-3/TRBV12-4	TRBJ1-2	.	few	CASSLARRGWVYGYTF	TGTGCCAGCAGTTTAGCGCGGCGTGGATGGGTCTATGGCTACACCTTC
TRBV3-1	TRBJ2-4	.	.	CASSQVGIRNIQYF	TGTGCCAGCAGCCAAGTCGGGATCAGAAACATTCAGTACTTC
TRBV5-1	TRBJ1-5	TRBD1	.	CASSLAGTGGGQPQHF	TGCGCCAGCAGCCTCGCCGGGACAGGGGGAGGACAGCCCCAGCATTTT
TRBV27	TRBJ2-7	TRBD1	few	CATSRPGTGVKEQYF	TGTGCCACATCCCGACCCGGGACAGGAGTTAAAGAGCAGTACTTC
TRBV3-1	TRBJ1-1	TRBD1	many	CASSLGQGITEAFF	TGTGCCAGCAGCCTCGGACAGGGTATCACTGAAGCTTTCTTT
TRBV7-2	TRBJ2-3	TRBD2	few	CASSLEGAGTSGRHLDTQYF	TGTGCCAGCAGCTTAGAGGGGGCCGGGACTAGCGGGAGGCACCTCGATACGCAGTATTTT
TRBV27	TRBJ2-7	TRBD2	few	CASSPRTSGFPSGEQYF	TGTGCCAGCAGTCCGCGGACTAGCGGTTTCCCCTCGGGCGAGCAGTACTTC
TRBV28	TRBJ1-4	.	many	CASSFPGLSNEKLFF	TGTGCCAGCAGTTTCCCGGGTCTGAGTAATGAAAAACTGTTTTTT
TRBV7-2	TRBJ2-7	.	.	CASSLAIEYFYEQYF	TGTGCCAGCAGCTTAGCAATTGAGTACTTCTACGAGCAGTACTTC
TRBV3-1	TRBJ2-1	.	.	CASSSQLLNEQFF	TGTGCCAGCAGCTCGCAGCTATTGAATGAGCAGTTCTTC
TRBV2	TRBJ2-7	.	.	CASSEALSDIGEQYF	TGTGCCAGCAGTGAAGCGCTTTCAGATATCGGGGAGCAGTACTTC
TRBV7-2	TRBJ2-7	.	few	CASSLVGGQPSYEQYF	TGTGCCAGCAGCTTAGTAGGCGGGCAGCCCTCCTACGAGCAGTACTTC
TRBV6-1	TRBJ2-7	.	few	CASSGGTVRYSYEQYF	TGTGCCAGCAGTGGCGGGACTGTGAGATACTCCTACGAGCAGTACTTC
TRBV12-3/TRBV12-4	TRBJ1-2	.	few	CASTSGLPKHTF	TGTGCCAGCACCTCGGGCTTACCAAAGCACACCTTC
TRBV11-2	TRBJ2-7	.	few	CASSLQPGSYYEQYF	TGTGCCAGCAGTCTGCAACCGGGAAGCTACTACGAGCAGTACTTC
TRBV7-3	TRBJ2-1	TRBD2	many	CASSLSGSRGNEQFF	TGTGCCAGCAGCCTTAGCGGGAGTAGGGGCAATGAGCAGTTCTTC
TRBV10-1	TRBJ1-4	.	.	CASRGVLEDRRLATNEKLFF	TGCGCCAGCCGGGGGGTGCTGGAAGACAGGCGGCTCGCAACTAATGAAAAACTGTTTTTT
TRBV28	TRBJ2-6	.	few	CASSLLGVRFGANVLTF	TGTGCCAGCAGTTTATTAGGGGTTCGATTTGGGGCCAACGTCCTGACTTTC
TRBV3-1	TRBJ2-1	.	few	CASSQVLGIHSEQFF	TGTGCCAGCAGCCAAGTTCTGGGGATCCACAGTGAGCAGTTCTTC
TRBV3-1	TRBJ1-2	.	few	CASSPEWTENYGYTF	TGTGCCAGCAGCCCGGAATGGACCGAGAACTATGGCTACACCTTC
TRBV3-1	TRBJ2-2	TRBD2	.	CASSQEVGTSGHTGELFF	TGTGCCAGCAGCCAAGAAGTTGGGACTAGCGGCCACACCGGGGAGCTGTTTTTT
TRBV12-3/TRBV12-4	TRBJ1-1	TRBD1	few	CASSSNRGAEAFF	TGTGCCAGCAGTTCGAACAGGGGAGCTGAAGCTTTCTTT
TRBV19	TRBJ1-6	.	few	CASSLGPGGNSPLHF	TGTGCCAGTAGTTTGGGCCCGGGAGGGAATTCACCCCTCCACTTT